This TCR beta chain was obtained from a study of response to subunit inactivated influenza vaccine. TCRdb ran MiXCR on the RT-PCR reads and lists one entry per CDR3 protein. The table shows roughly 790,000 distinct CDR3 sequences, with 20% to 25% occurring only once. CDR3 length equals 14 residues. Germline values: CDR1 SQVTM, CDR2 ANQGSEA. V lost 6 bases, J lost 5 bases, and 9 bases stayed unmatched. This clonotype was observed a handful of times. This sequence originates from a middle-aged man who received an inactivated influenza vaccine. The material was PBMCs from blood, obtained 5 days after vaccination. The chain employs TRBV29-1 and TRBJ1-4; the match to TRBD1 covers 7 bases. CDR3 nucleotides: TGCAGCGTATCGGGGACAGATGACAATGAAAAACTGTTTTTT. This translates into CSVSGTDDNEKLFF.